One and the same sample provided the 23 T cell receptor beta chains below, sequenced in a study of shared clonotypes between healthy human individuals. The naive CD8 subset, CD45RO-negative cells positively selected for CCR7, excluded terminally differentiated effector memory CD45RA+ cells. Assay: immunoSEQ multiplex PCR; the TCRdb copy retains only in-frame clones and omits some. The data hold about 650,000 clones, with over 95% observed a single time. The sequencing input was naive CD8+ T cells sorted from blood. These receptors all stem from a young woman in good health.

The V call is TRBV9, the J call TRBJ2-5; TRBD2 agrees at 8 bases. Germline V gene data show CDR1 as SGDLS and CDR2 as YYNGEE. The J segment lost 5 bases and the V segment lost 3 bases, leaving 6 bases of the junction unmatched. This CDR3 is built from 14 residues. This CDR3 reads CASSAFSGDETQYF. CDR3 coding DNA: TGTGCCAGCAGCGCCTTTAGCGGGGACGAGACCCAGTACTTC.

This clone was detected only once. The V call is TRBV14, the J call TRBJ2-1, with 13 bases matching TRBD2. Germline V CDR1 and CDR2: SGHDN, FVKESK. This CDR3 is built from 15 residues. Trimming removed 5 bases from V and 6 bases from J; junction bases left unmatched: 4. CDR3 in DNA: TGTGCCAGCAGCTCGGGACTAGCGGGAAGCAATGAGCAGTTCTTC. This sequence encodes CASSSGLAGSNEQFF.

As concerns this clone: This same CDR3 is encoded by further DNA sequences in the sample. The CDR3 loop is CASSVGSGSSYEQYF. In DNA form, the CDR3 reads TGTGCCAGCAGCGTAGGTAGCGGGAGCTCCTACGAGCAGTACTTC. The chain joins TRBV9 to TRBJ2-7; 9 bases agree with TRBD2. Germline V CDR1 and CDR2: SGDLS, YYNGEE. The CDR3 consists of 15 residues. The V and J ends lost 0 bases and 0 bases, in that order; junction bases with no gene match: 1. The full variable domain, in which reference TRBV9 and TRBJ2-7 provide the parts outside the CDR3, is DSGVTQTPKHLITATGQRVTLRCSPRSGDLSVYWYQQSLDQGLQFLIQYYNGEERAKGNILERFSAQQFPDLHSELNLSSLELGDSALYFCASSVGSGSSYEQYFGPGTRLTVT.

The J gene is TRBJ2-1, the V gene TRBV5-6, with a possible D match to TRBD2 (5 bases). V was clipped by 4 bases and J by 5 bases, with 16 bases between them. This CDR3 comprises 15 residues. Germline V gene lookup returns CDR1 SGHDT and CDR2 YYEEEE. CDR3: CASSPYGGRNNEQFF. The CDR3 region has the DNA TGTGCCAGCAGCCCGTACGGCGGGCGGAACAATGAGCAGTTCTTC.

In nucleotides, the CDR3 is TGCGCCAGCAGCCTCTACAGGGCCGACAATGAGCAGTTCTTC. Translating it yields CASSLYRADNEQFF. This chain joins TRBV5-1 and TRBJ2-1; the D gene is possibly TRBD1 (6 bases). This CDR3 has 14 amino acids. V was trimmed by 4 bases and J by 5 bases, leaving 13 bases between them. Germline-derived CDR1 and CDR2 are SGHRS and YFSETQ.

The chain links TRBV19 to TRBJ2-1, with 9 bases matching TRBD2. The V and J ends lost 6 bases and 6 bases, in that order; junction bases with no gene match: 6. This CDR3 comprises 14 residues. Germline CDR1 LNHDA, CDR2 SQIVND (reference sequence). The CDR3 here is CASRRREGGNEQFF. In DNA, the CDR3 is TGTGCCAGTAGAAGGCGGGAGGGTGGCAATGAGCAGTTCTTC.

J is TRBJ2-3 and V is TRBV28; TRBD2 matches 10 bases. The germline V gene has CDR1 MDHEN and CDR2 SYDVKM. The CDR3 covers 17 residues. After removal of 2 bases from V and 0 bases from J, the junction contained 5 bases not matched to a gene. The CDR3 here is CASSLARLAGSTDTQYF. The CDR3 nucleotides are TGTGCCAGCAGTTTAGCTCGACTAGCGGGTAGCACAGATACGCAGTATTTT.

The rearrangement links TRBV28 to TRBJ2-7; D possibly uses TRBD1 or TRBD2 (6 bases each). The V gene's germline CDR1 is MDHEN and CDR2 SYDVKM. The V end lost 1 base, the J end lost 5 bases, and 12 bases lay between the germline ends. CDR3 size: 14 residues. CDR3 amino acids: CASSLLGGSNEQYF. CDR3 sequence (DNA): TGTGCCAGCAGTTTATTGGGGGGCTCGAACGAGCAGTACTTC.

The rearrangement joins TRBV19 to TRBJ2-7; D is perhaps TRBD1 (5 bases). Germline CDR1 is LNHDA and CDR2 is SQIVND (reference sequence). The CDR3 is 12 amino acids. V lost 6 bases and J lost 2, with 8 bases in between. The CDR3 is CASSDSTYEQYF. The CDR3 coding sequence is TGTGCCAGTAGCGACAGCACCTACGAGCAGTACTTC.

The rearrangement joins TRBV9 to TRBJ1-3, with 8 bases identical to TRBD1. From germline, CDR1 is SGDLS and CDR2 YYNGEE. CDR3 length: 16 amino acids. J gave up 5 bases and V 4 bases, and 11 bases lay outside the gene matches. The DNA for the CDR3 is TGTGCCAGCAGCCCCTACCGGACAGGGCTGAGAAACACCATATATTTT. Its translation: CASSPYRTGLRNTIYF.

The chain links TRBV7-6 to TRBJ2-1; maybe TRBD1 (6 bases). The V gene's germline CDR1 is SGHVS and CDR2 FNYEAQ. V lost 3 bases, J lost 0 bases, and 15 bases lay in between. The CDR3 contains 17 residues. CDR3 nucleotides: TGTGCCAGCAGCTTGTGGGACGACAGGAGCTCCTACAATGAGCAGTTCTTC. Translating gives CASSLWDDRSSYNEQFF. The full variable domain, completed using reference TRBV7-6 and TRBJ2-1, is GAGVSQSPRYKVTKRGQDVALRCDPISGHVSLYWYRQALGQGPEFLTYFNYEAQQDKSGLPNDRFSAERPEGSISTLTIQRTEQRDSAMYRCASSLWDDRSSYNEQFFGPGTRLTVL.

This clone was observed a single time. The genes are TRBV11-2 and TRBJ2-1; D may be TRBD2 (5 bases). The CDR3 runs to 15 residues. Germline values: CDR1 SGHAT, CDR2 FQNNGV. Trimming pared 5 bases from V and 10 bases from J, leaving 21 bases between. CDR3 in amino acids: CASSLYGLSGEEQFF. The CDR3 nucleotides are TGTGCCAGCAGCCTTTACGGACTGAGCGGTGAGGAGCAGTTCTTC.

In the case of this clone: Within the sample, other DNA sequences also encode this same CDR3. The gene calls are TRBV19 and TRBJ2-2, with 10 bases fitting TRBD1. Trimming removed 3 bases from V and 6 bases from J; junction bases left unmatched: 1. CDR3 length: 14 residues. CDR1 LNHDA and CDR2 SQIVND come from the germline V gene (reference sequence). The CDR3 DNA reads TGTGCCAGTAGTATTGGACAGGGGGCCGGGGAGCTGTTTTTT. Translating gives CASSIGQGAGELFF.

Turning to this clone: Other nucleotide sequences from this sample produce the same CDR3. The chain carries TRBV5-1 and TRBJ2-7; 9 bases are a match to TRBD1. Germline V gives CDR1 SGHRS, CDR2 YFSETQ. J gave up 3 bases and V 1 base, and 2 bases lay outside the gene matches. The CDR3 is made up of 14 amino acids. Here the CDR3 reads CASSLQGQGYEQYF. CDR3 DNA: TGCGCCAGCAGCTTGCAGGGACAGGGCTACGAGCAGTACTTC. The variable domain in full, completed from reference TRBV5-1 and TRBJ2-7, reads KAGVTQTPRYLIKTRGQQVTLSCSPISGHRSVSWYQQTPGQGLQFLFEYFSETQRNKGNFPGRFSGRQFSNSRSEMNVSTLELGDSALYLCASSLQGQGYEQYFGPGTRLTVT.

V is TRBV28 and J is TRBJ2-7; D is possibly TRBD2 (5 bases). The CDR3 has 13 amino acids. Deletions cut 7 bases from V and 0 bases from J, with 10 bases between. From germline, CDR1 is MDHEN and CDR2 SYDVKM. CDR3: CASNGVVSYEQYF. The CDR3 bases are TGTGCCAGCAACGGGGTAGTCTCCTACGAGCAGTACTTC. Full variable domain (rest looked up from reference TRBV28 and TRBJ2-7): DVKVTQSSRYLVKRTGEKVFLECVQDMDHENMFWYRQDPGLGLRLIYFSYDVKMKEKGDIPEGYSVSREKKERFSLILESASTNQTSMYLCASNGVVSYEQYFGPGTRLTVT.

This sequence joins TRBV5-5 and TRBJ2-1; TRBD1 or TRBD2 may be the D gene (5 bases each). In germline, CDR1 is SGHKS, CDR2 YYEKEE (reference sequence). Trimming took 4 bases from V and 5 from J, leaving 22 bases between them. This CDR3 is built from 17 residues. CDR3 region: CASSPVGESSYHNEQFF. CDR3 nucleotides: TGTGCCAGCAGCCCCGTAGGGGAGAGTTCGTACCACAATGAGCAGTTCTTC.

The CDR3: CASSLDGGPTSGLDTQYF. The CDR3 region has the DNA TGTGCCAGCAGCTTGGATGGGGGCCCGACTAGCGGGTTGGATACGCAGTATTTT. The gene calls are TRBV5-4 and TRBJ2-3; TRBD2 agrees at 10 bases. V lost 0 bases, J lost 6 bases, and 13 bases stayed unmatched. Germline assignment: CDR1 SGHNT and CDR2 YYREEE (reference sequence). The CDR3 covers 18 residues. The whole variable domain, filled in from reference TRBV5-4 and TRBJ2-3, reads ETGVTQSPTHLIKTRGQQVTLRCSSQSGHNTVSWYQQALGQGPQFIFQYYREEENGRGNFPPRFSGLQFPNYSSELNVNALELDDSALYLCASSLDGGPTSGLDTQYFGPGTRLTVL.

This sequence joins TRBV30 and TRBJ2-5; 10 bases are shared with TRBD2. The V segment lost 0 bases and the J segment 11 bases; nucleotides outside the gene matches: 12. The CDR3 contains 15 residues. CDR1 GTSNPN and CDR2 SVGIG come from the germline V gene (reference sequence). CDR3: CAWSVGLAGDWEQYF. The CDR3 DNA follows: TGTGCCTGGAGTGTGGGTCTAGCGGGAGATTGGGAGCAGTACTTC.

J is TRBJ2-7 and V is TRBV27; perhaps TRBD2 as D (6 bases). CDR3 length equals 14 residues. Trimming left V 3 bases short and J 0 bases short, with 9 bases between. Germline values: CDR1 MNHEY, CDR2 SMNVEV (reference sequence). Written as DNA, the CDR3 is TGTGCCAGCAGTTTTGCGGGAACCTCCTACGAGCAGTACTTC. Its translation is CASSFAGTSYEQYF.

This clone was observed once. The CDR3 loop reads CASRSGTAYGYTF. The CDR3 nucleotides are TGTGCCAGCAGGTCCGGGACAGCCTATGGCTACACCTTC. This sequence joins TRBV6-5 and TRBJ1-2, with 7 bases fitting TRBD1. CDR1 and CDR2 (germline): MNHEY, SVGAGI. With 6 bases clipped from V and 4 bases from J, the junction kept 5 bases outside the gene matches. The CDR3 totals 13 residues.

The rearrangement links TRBV28 to TRBJ2-7; possible D gene TRBD1, 5 bases. The germline V gene encodes CDR1 MDHEN and CDR2 SYDVKM. This CDR3 has 15 amino acids. The V end lost 4 bases, the J end lost 1 base, and 14 bases lay between the germline ends. The CDR3 loop reads CASSSTGFESYEQYF. The CDR3 DNA reads TGTGCCAGCAGTTCCACAGGTTTTGAATCCTACGAGCAGTACTTC.

The chain has TRBV10-1 and TRBJ2-1, with TRBD2 matching 16 bases. The V gene end was trimmed by 2 bases and the J gene end by 5 bases; junction bases not matched to a gene: 6. CDR1 is WNHNN, CDR2 SYGVQD, per germline (reference sequence). The length of the CDR3 is 18 residues. Written as DNA, the CDR3 is TGCGCCAGCAGTGAGGGGACTAGCGGGAGGGTTACGGACAATGAGCAGTTCTTC. Translating it yields CASSEGTSGRVTDNEQFF.

This clone occurred once. The J gene is TRBJ2-3, the V gene TRBV7-2, with D perhaps TRBD2 (6 bases). V gave up 4 bases and J gave up 0 bases, with 11 bases separating them. Germline values: CDR1 SGHTA, CDR2 FQGNSA. The CDR3 has 15 amino acids. The CDR3 protein is CASSSRGGSTDTQYF. The CDR3 region has the DNA TGTGCCAGCAGCTCCCGCGGAGGGAGCACAGATACGCAGTATTTT. The variable domain in full, with the rest retrieved from reference TRBV7-2 and TRBJ2-3, is GAGVSQSPSNKVTEKGKDVELRCDPISGHTALYWYRQSLGQGLEFLIYFQGNSAPDKSGLPSDRFSAERTGGSVSTLTIQRTQQEDSAVYLCASSSRGGSTDTQYFGPGTRLTVL.